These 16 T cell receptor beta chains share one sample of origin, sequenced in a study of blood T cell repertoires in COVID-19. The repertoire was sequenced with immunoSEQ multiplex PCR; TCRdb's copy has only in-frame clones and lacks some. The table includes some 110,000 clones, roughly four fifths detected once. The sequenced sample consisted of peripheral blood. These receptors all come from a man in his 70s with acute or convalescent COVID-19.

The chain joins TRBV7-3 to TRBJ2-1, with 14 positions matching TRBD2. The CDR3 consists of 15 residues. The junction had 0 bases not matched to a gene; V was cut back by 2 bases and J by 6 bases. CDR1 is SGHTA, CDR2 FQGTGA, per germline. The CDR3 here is CASSLGLAGGNEQFF. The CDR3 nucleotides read TGTGCCAGCAGCTTAGGACTAGCGGGAGGCAATGAGCAGTTCTTC.

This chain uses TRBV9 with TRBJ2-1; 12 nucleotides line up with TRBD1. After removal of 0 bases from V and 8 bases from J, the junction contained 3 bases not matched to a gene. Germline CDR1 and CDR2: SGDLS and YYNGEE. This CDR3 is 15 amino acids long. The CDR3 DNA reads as TGTGCCAGCAGCGTAGGTGGGACAGGGGGCGATGAGCAGTTCTTC. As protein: CASSVGGTGGDEQFF.

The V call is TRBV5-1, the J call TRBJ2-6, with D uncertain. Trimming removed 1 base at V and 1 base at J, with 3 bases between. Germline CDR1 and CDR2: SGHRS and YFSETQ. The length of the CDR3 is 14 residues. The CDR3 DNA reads TGCGCCAGCAGCTTGTATTCTGGGGCCAACGTCCTGACTTTC. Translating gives CASSLYSGANVLTF.

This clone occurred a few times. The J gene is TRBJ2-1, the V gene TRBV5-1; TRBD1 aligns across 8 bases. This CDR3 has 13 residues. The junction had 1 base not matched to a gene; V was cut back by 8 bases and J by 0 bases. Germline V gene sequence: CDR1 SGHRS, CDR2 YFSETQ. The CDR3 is CASGTGSYNEQFF. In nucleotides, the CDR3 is TGCGCCAGTGGGACAGGCTCCTACAATGAGCAGTTCTTC.

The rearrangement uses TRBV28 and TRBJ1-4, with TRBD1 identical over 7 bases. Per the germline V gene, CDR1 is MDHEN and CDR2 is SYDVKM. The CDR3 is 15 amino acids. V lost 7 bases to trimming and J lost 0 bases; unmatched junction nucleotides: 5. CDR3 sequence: CASIWTGSTNEKLFF. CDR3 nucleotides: TGTGCCAGCATATGGACAGGATCAACTAATGAAAAACTGTTTTTT. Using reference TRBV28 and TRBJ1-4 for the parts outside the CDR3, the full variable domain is DVKVTQSSRYLVKRTGEKVFLECVQDMDHENMFWYRQDPGLGLRLIYFSYDVKMKEKGDIPEGYSVSREKKERFSLILESASTNQTSMYLCASIWTGSTNEKLFFGSGTQLSVL.

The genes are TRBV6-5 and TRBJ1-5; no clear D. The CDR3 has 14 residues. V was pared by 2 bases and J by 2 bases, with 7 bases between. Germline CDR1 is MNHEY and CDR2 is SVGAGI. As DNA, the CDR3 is TGTGCCAGCAGTTACGGAGGTGGCAATCAGCCCCAGCATTTT. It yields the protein CASSYGGGNQPQHF.

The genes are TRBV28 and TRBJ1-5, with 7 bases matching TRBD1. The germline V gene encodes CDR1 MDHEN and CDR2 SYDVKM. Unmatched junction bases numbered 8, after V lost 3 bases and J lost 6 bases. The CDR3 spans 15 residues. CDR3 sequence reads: CASSLGRGHVQPQHF. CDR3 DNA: TGTGCCAGCAGTTTGGGAAGGGGGCATGTTCAGCCCCAGCATTTT.

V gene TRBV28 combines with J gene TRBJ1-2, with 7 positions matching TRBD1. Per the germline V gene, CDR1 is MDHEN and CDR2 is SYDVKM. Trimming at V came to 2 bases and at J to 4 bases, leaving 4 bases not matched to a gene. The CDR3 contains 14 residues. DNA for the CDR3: TGTGCCAGCAGTTTACGGGCAGGGGGCTATGGCTACACCTTC. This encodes CASSLRAGGYGYTF.

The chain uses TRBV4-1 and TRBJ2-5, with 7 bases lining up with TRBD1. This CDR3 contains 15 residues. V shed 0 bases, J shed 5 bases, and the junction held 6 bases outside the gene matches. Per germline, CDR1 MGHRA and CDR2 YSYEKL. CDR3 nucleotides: TGCGCCAGCAGCCAAGAGGGGACAGTGCAGGAGACCCAGTACTTC. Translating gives CASSQEGTVQETQYF.

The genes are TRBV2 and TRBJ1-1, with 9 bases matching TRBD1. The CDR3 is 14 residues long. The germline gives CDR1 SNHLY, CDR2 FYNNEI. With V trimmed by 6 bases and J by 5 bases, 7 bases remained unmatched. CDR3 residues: CASRDRGWMTEAFF. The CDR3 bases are TGTGCCAGCAGGGACAGGGGATGGATGACTGAAGCTTTCTTT.

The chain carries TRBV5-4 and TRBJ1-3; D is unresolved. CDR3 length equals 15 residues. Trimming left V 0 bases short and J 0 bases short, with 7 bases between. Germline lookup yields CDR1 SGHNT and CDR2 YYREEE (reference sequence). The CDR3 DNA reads TGTGCCAGCAGCTTGGATCCCTTCTCTGGAAACACCATATATTTT. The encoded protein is CASSLDPFSGNTIYF.

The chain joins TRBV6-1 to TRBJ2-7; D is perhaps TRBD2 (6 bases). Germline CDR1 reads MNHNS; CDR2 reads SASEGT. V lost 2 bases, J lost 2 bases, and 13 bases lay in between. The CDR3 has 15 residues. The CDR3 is CASSEPMGGPYEQYF. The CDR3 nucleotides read TGTGCCAGCAGTGAACCCATGGGGGGACCCTACGAGCAGTACTTC.

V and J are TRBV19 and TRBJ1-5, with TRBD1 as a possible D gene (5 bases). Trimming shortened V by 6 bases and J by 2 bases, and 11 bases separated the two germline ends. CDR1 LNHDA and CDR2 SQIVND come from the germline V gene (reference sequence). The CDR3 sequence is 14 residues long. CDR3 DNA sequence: TGTGCCAGTAGCCTGGGCAGGGGCAATCAGCCCCAGCATTTT. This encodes CASSLGRGNQPQHF.

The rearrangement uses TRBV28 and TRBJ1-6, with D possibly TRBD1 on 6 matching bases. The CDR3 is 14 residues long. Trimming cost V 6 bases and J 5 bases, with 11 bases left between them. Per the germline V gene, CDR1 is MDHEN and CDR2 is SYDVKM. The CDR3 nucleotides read TGTGCCAGCAGAAAGGGGGGGAATAATTCACCCCTCCACTTT. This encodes CASRKGGNNSPLHF.

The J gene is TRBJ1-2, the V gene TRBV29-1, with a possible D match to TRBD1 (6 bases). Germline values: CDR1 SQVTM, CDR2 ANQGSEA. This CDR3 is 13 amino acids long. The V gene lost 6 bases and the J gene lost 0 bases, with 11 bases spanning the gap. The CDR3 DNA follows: TGCAGCGTACCGGGACATCCTAACTATGGCTACACCTTC. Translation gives CSVPGHPNYGYTF. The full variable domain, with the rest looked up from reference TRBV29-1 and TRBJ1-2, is SAVISQKPSRDICQRGTSLTIQCQVDSQVTMMFWYRQQPGQSLTLIATANQGSEATYESGFVIDKFPISRPNLTFSTLTVSNMSPEDSSIYLCSVPGHPNYGYTFGSGTRLTVV.

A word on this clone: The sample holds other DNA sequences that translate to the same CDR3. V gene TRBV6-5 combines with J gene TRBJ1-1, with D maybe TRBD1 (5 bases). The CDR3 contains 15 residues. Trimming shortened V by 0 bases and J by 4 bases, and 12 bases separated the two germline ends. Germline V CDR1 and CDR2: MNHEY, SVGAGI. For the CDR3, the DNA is TGTGCCAGCAGTTACTCTCTCAGGGCCGGCACTGAAGCTTTCTTT. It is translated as CASSYSLRAGTEAFF.